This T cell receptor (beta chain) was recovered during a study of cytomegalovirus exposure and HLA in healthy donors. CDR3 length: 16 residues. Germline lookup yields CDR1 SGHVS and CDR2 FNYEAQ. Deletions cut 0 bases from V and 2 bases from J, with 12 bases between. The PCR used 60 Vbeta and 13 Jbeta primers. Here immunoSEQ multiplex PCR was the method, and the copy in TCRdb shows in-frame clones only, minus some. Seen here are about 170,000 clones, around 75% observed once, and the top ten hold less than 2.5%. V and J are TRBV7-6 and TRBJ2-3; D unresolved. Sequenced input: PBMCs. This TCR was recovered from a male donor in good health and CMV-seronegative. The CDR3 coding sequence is TGTGCCAGCAGCTTAGCCCAGTGGTCGATCACAGATACGCAGTATTTT. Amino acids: CASSLAQWSITDTQYF.